The 11 T cell receptor beta chains reported below all come from one sample, sequenced in a study of patients and donors after allogeneic stem cell transplantation. TCRdb fed the RT-PCR reads into MiXCR, producing one record per CDR3 protein. Here the sample spans 150,000 to 200,000 distinct CDR3 sequences, roughly 30% being singletons. Sequencing was done on a sample of blood, either unsorted or a sorted T cell fraction (not recorded which). All receptors derive from a human donor who was either an allogeneic HSCT recipient or a stem cell or donor lymphocyte infusion donor (not recorded which). It is not recorded whose cells these are; they may come from a transplant donor.

This clonotype was seen many times. The V gene is TRBV28, the J gene TRBJ1-1; 8 bases line up with TRBD1. The CDR3 contains 11 residues. CDR1 is MDHEN, CDR2 SYDVKM, per germline. The junction had 6 bases not matched to a gene; V was cut back by 7 bases and J by 11 bases. Here the CDR3 reads CASTNRGAAFF. The DNA for the CDR3 is TGTGCCAGCACGAACAGGGGGGCTGCTTTCTTT.

This clonotype has just a few counts. This chain links TRBV20-1 with TRBJ1-4, with D tentatively TRBD1 (5 bases). The CDR3 consists of 16 residues. CDR1 DFQATT and CDR2 SNEGSKA come from the germline V gene (reference sequence). Trimming left V 5 bases short and J 0 bases short, with 16 bases between. The CDR3 reads CSAGGPLSATNEKLFF. CDR3 sequence (DNA): TGCAGTGCTGGGGGACCCCTATCTGCAACTAATGAAAAACTGTTTTTT.

V gene TRBV6-6 combines with J gene TRBJ2-3; weak D call: TRBD1 (7 bases). V was trimmed by 9 bases and J by 3 bases, leaving 16 bases between them. The CDR3 covers 14 residues. Germline loops: CDR1 MNHNY, CDR2 SVGAGI (reference sequence). The CDR3 nucleotides read TGTGCCAGTTCCGACAGGGCGGGAACAGATACGCAGTATTTT. Translation gives CASSDRAGTDTQYF.

This clonotype was counted only a few times. The rearrangement joins TRBV14 to TRBJ1-1; D not resolved. The CDR3 is 16 residues long. V dropped 4 bases and J dropped 0 bases, with 15 bases sitting between them. CDR1 and CDR2 from the germline V gene are SGHDN and FVKESK. The CDR3, as DNA: TGTGCCAGCAGCCTCCGGATAAGCCGAATGAACACTGAAGCTTTCTTT. It translates to CASSLRISRMNTEAFF.

In its sample, this clonotype was seen a few times. V gene TRBV12-3 or TRBV12-4 combines with J gene TRBJ1-5; possibly TRBD1 for D (5 bases). CDR3 size: 19 residues. Trimming shortened V by 5 bases and J by 2 bases, and 25 bases separated the two germline ends. This CDR3 is CASSRGGTTGLGGNQPQHF. The CDR3 bases are TGTGCCAGCAGTCGGGGGGGGACCACAGGACTGGGTGGCAATCAGCCCCAGCATTTT.

The table lists this clonotype with a few counts. The chain carries TRBV20-1 and TRBJ2-1; 11 bases line up with TRBD1. CDR3 length: 15 amino acids. Germline CDR1 DFQATT, CDR2 SNEGSKA (reference sequence). J was trimmed by 2 bases and V by 2 bases; bases with no gene match: 2. CDR3: CSARPGQGAYNEQFF. CDR3 DNA: TGCAGTGCTAGACCGGGACAGGGGGCCTACAATGAGCAGTTCTTC.

This clonotype was counted a few times. The V and J genes are TRBV7-9 and TRBJ2-6, with D unclear. The length of the CDR3 is 17 residues. Germline V gene data show CDR1 as SEHNR and CDR2 as FQNEAQ (reference sequence). Trimming cost V 1 base and J 5 bases, with 15 bases left between them. The CDR3 loop reads CASSLGNQPPWANVLTF. The CDR3 nucleotides read TGTGCCAGCAGCTTAGGGAACCAACCCCCCTGGGCCAACGTCCTGACTTTC.

The chain has TRBV27 and TRBJ2-5; D gene uncertain. V lost 6 bases to trimming and J lost 4 bases, with 12 bases between them. The germline CDR1 and CDR2 sequences are MNHEY and SMNVEV (reference sequence). The CDR3 is 13 residues long. The CDR3 bases are TGTGCCAGCAGGACCCGTTTAGGAGAGACCCAGTACTTC. Protein: CASRTRLGETQYF.

This clonotype appeared many times. V usage is TRBV18 and J usage is TRBJ2-5, with 13 bases that match TRBD2. This CDR3 comprises 16 residues. Per germline, CDR1 KGHSH and CDR2 LQKENI. After removal of 3 bases from V and 4 bases from J, the junction contained 5 bases not matched to a gene. The CDR3 DNA reads TGTGCCAGCTCACCCCGGACTAGCGGGAGTGGAGAGACCCAGTACTTC. Protein sequence: CASSPRTSGSGETQYF.

This clonotype has a handful of counts. The chain employs TRBV29-1 and TRBJ2-5; TRBD1 might be the D (5 bases). There are 13 residues in the CDR3. V was clipped by 8 bases and J by 4 bases, with 17 bases between them. Germline-derived CDR1 and CDR2 are SQVTM and ANQGSEA. The chain's CDR3 is CSFLAGPGETQYF. The CDR3 nucleotides are TGCAGCTTCCTTGCAGGGCCGGGAGAGACCCAGTACTTC. The variable domain in full, with the rest retrieved from reference TRBV29-1 and TRBJ2-5, is SAVISQKPSRDICQRGTSLTIQCQVDSQVTMMFWYRQQPGQSLTLIATANQGSEATYESGFVIDKFPISRPNLTFSTLTVSNMSPEDSSIYLCSFLAGPGETQYFGPGTRLLVL.

The chain combines TRBV7-9 with TRBJ2-5; 9 bases match TRBD1. V was clipped by 5 bases and J by 2 bases; unmatched bases: 9. Germline values: CDR1 SEHNR, CDR2 FQNEAQ (reference sequence). The CDR3 consists of 16 residues. CDR3 coding DNA: TGTGCCAGCAGCCCAGGGACAGGGCCCTCTCAAGAGACCCAGTACTTC. Translating it yields CASSPGTGPSQETQYF.